This is a list of T cell receptor beta chains from one sample in a study of CD4+ T cells in melanoma. Data came from immunoSEQ multiplex PCR; TCRdb stores just in-frame clones and leaves some out. The sample yields 13,000 to 15,000 clones, approximately 80% seen once. The sample was cells from a culture (not recorded whether cultured in vitro). The receptors come from a human donor with melanoma. CDR3s include the opening cysteine and the closing phenylalanine or tryptophan. The order of the fields is D gene, J gene, clone size, V gene, CDR3 DNA, CDR3 protein. The D gene is left open where the match is weak. Expanded clones are given a class, and other clones once, few, many or no size at all.

>NA|TRBJ1-5|few|TRBV21-1
TGTGCCAGCAACGAAGGGACAGGGCGATCGAATAGCAATCAGCCCCAGCATTTT
CASNEGTGRSNSNQPQHF
>NA|TRBJ2-4|NA|TRBV30
TGTGCCTGGAGTTATAGTGGGGCCAAAAACATTCAGTACTTC
CAWSYSGAKNIQYF
>TRBD1|TRBJ1-2|NA|TRBV9
TGTGCCAGCAGCACCTTCCCGGGACAGGTATGGGGAGGCTACACCTTC
CASSTFPGQVWGGYTF
>NA|TRBJ2-4|once|TRBV5-1
TGCGCCAGCAGCGCCTTGGGTGGGGCCGGTGGGGGCATTCAGTACTTC
CASSALGGAGGGIQYF
>NA|TRBJ1-6|NA|TRBV14
TGTGCCAGCAGCCAAGAAAGGAGCGGTTCACCCCTCCACTTT
CASSQERSGSPLHF
>NA|TRBJ2-7|NA|TRBV5-6
TGTGCCAGCAGCTTCCCCGACAGTCCCTACGAGCAGTACTTC
CASSFPDSPYEQYF
>NA|TRBJ1-6|NA|TRBV7-6
TGTGCCAGCAGCTTAGCGCGGGCAGGGACAACCAATTCACCCCTCCACTTT
CASSLARAGTTNSPLHF
>TRBD1|TRBJ2-2|NA|TRBV6-1
TGTGCCAGCAGTCAAGCGACAGGGGGAAACACCGGGGAGCTGTTTTTT
CASSQATGGNTGELFF
>TRBD1|TRBJ2-6|NA|TRBV11-2
TGTGCCAGCAGCTCGCCGAGACAGGGCGTCTCTGGGGCCAACGTCCTGACTTTC
CASSSPRQGVSGANVLTF
>NA|TRBJ1-2|NA|TRBV19
TGTGCCAGTAGTACCACGACCCGGCTCGGTGGCTACACCTTC
CASSTTTRLGGYTF
>NA|TRBJ2-7|NA|TRBV6-1
TGTGCCAGCTGGCGACCTCCCTACGAGCAGTACTTC
CASWRPPYEQYF
>NA|TRBJ2-2|NA|TRBV5-1
TGCGCCAGCTCCTCCGGGACGATGAACACCGGGGAGCTGTTTTTT
CASSSGTMNTGELFF
>NA|TRBJ2-3|once|TRBV5-1
TGCGCCAGCGGATGGGGCACAGATACGCAGTATTTT
CASGWGTDTQYF
>TRBD1|TRBJ1-4|NA|TRBV5-4
TGTGCCAGCAGTGTAGGGACAGGGGGAAAACTGTTTTTT
CASSVGTGGKLFF
>NA|TRBJ1-1|NA|TRBV18
TGTGCCAGCTCACCATTTCGTGACAGCCCGAACACTGAAGCTTTCTTT
CASSPFRDSPNTEAFF
>TRBD2|TRBJ2-3|NA|TRBV5-5
TGTGCCAGCAGCTTAGTAGCGGGGGGGCGAGGAGATACGCAGTATTTT
CASSLVAGGRGDTQYF
>NA|TRBJ2-7|once|TRBV6-6
TGTGCCAGCAGTTCGTCCTCCTGGGAGCAGTACTTC
CASSSSSWEQYF
>NA|TRBJ1-1|NA|TRBV25-1
TGTGCCAGCAGTGAATTTGGGCGGGGTGTAAGCACTGAAGCTTTCTTT
CASSEFGRGVSTEAFF
>TRBD1|TRBJ2-7|NA|TRBV6-1
TGTGCCAGCAGCCGCACCGGGACAGGGATCTACGAGCAGTACTTC
CASSRTGTGIYEQYF
>TRBD1|TRBJ2-3|NA|TRBV5-1
TGCGCCAGCAGCTTGCTCGCCAGGGGGACAGATACGCAGTATTTT
CASSLLARGTDTQYF
>NA|TRBJ2-2|NA|TRBV7-3
TGTGCCAGCAGCTTAGACGGACAGTCGACCGGGGAGCTGTTTTTT
CASSLDGQSTGELFF
>NA|TRBJ2-1|NA|TRBV7-3
TGTGCCAGCAGCTTAACTAGCGGCACCTACAATGAGCAGTTCTTC
CASSLTSGTYNEQFF
>TRBD1|TRBJ1-1|NA|TRBV14
TGTGCCAGCAGCCAAGCCCTACTTAGACAGGGCGAGACTTTCTTT
CASSQALLRQGETFF
>TRBD1|TRBJ1-2|NA|TRBV27
TGTGCCAGCAGTTCCTCCGGGACAGGCTCCGGCTACACCTTC
CASSSSGTGSGYTF
>TRBD2|TRBJ2-3|NA|TRBV18
TGTGCCAGCTCACCACCTACCGGGGGGGCAGCAGATACGCAGTATTTT
CASSPPTGGAADTQYF
>NA|TRBJ1-2|NA|TRBV6-1
TGTGCCAGCAGTGGGGGGGGAGCGCACTATGGCTTGATGGGCTACACCTTC
CASSGGGAHYGLMGYTF
>NA|TRBJ1-5|NA|TRBV7-2
TGTGCCAGCAGCTTAAGAGGCGGCCAGCCCCAGCATTTT
CASSLRGGQPQHF
>NA|TRBJ1-5|NA|TRBV12-5
TGTGCTAGTGTCCTCGGGGGCGCAGGACAGCCCCAGCATTTT
CASVLGGAGQPQHF
>NA|TRBJ1-3|few|TRBV7-9
TGTGCCAGCAGCCCCGGTATCGAGGCTGGAAACACCATATATTTT
CASSPGIEAGNTIYF
>TRBD2|TRBJ2-1|NA|TRBV7-3
TGTGCCAGCAGCTTAGCGGGGGGCCCGAATGAGCAGTTCTTC
CASSLAGGPNEQFF
>NA|TRBJ1-5|NA|TRBV7-8
TGTGCCAGCAGCTTAGAACGATCCCTGGCAGGGGATCAGCCCCAGCATTTT
CASSLERSLAGDQPQHF
>TRBD1|TRBJ1-5|NA|TRBV28
TGTGCCAGCCGATCAGGGGGCGGTCGTGGCAATCAGCCCCAGCATTTT
CASRSGGGRGNQPQHF
>NA|TRBJ2-7|NA|TRBV6-1
TGTGCCAGCAGTGAAGCGCTTTCGGGCGGATCCTACGAGCAGTACTTC
CASSEALSGGSYEQYF
>TRBD2|TRBJ2-3|NA|TRBV5-8
TGTGCCAGCAGCCCGGAGCGGGGGCCCTTACTACGCACAGATACGCAGTATTTT
CASSPERGPLLRTDTQYF
>TRBD2|TRBJ2-3|NA|TRBV7-2
TGTGCCAGCAGCTTTAGCGGGGCGACAGATACGCAGTATTTT
CASSFSGATDTQYF